This T cell receptor (beta chain) was identified in a study of persistence of HIV-infected CD4 T cells. Study context: A couple of participants gave one leukapheresis sample; others gave up to about 180 mL blood repeatedly. The study, taken as a whole, reports: Degenerate expanded CDR3beta sequences were enriched among CMV- and Gag-responding cells.

The CDR3 has 15 amino acids. Germline CDR1 reads MNHEY; CDR2 reads SVGAGI. The J segment lost 2 bases and the V segment lost 6 bases, leaving 4 bases of the junction unmatched. The libraries were made with immunoSEQ version 4 in survey mode. TCRdb keeps only in-frame clones here, not all; method: immunoSEQ multiplex PCR. The data hold about 64,000 clones, with about four fifths observed a single time. Cells were stimulated with overlapping HIV-1 Gag 15-mer peptides. Sorted nonresponding memory CD4+ T cells were CD40L-negative, CD69-negative, CD45RO-high. Comments on this clone: Its antigen is not known.

This receptor was identified in an adult man with HIV who was CMV-seropositive. The chain uses TRBV6-5 and TRBJ2-3; 11 bases match TRBD2. The sequencing here drew on CD4+ T cells sorted from PBMCs after 18-hour stimulation, taken from a patient who received antiretroviral therapy. The CDR3 sequence is CASSVGLAATDTQYF. CDR3 DNA sequence: TGTGCCAGCAGCGTGGGACTAGCGGCCACAGATACGCAGTATTTT.